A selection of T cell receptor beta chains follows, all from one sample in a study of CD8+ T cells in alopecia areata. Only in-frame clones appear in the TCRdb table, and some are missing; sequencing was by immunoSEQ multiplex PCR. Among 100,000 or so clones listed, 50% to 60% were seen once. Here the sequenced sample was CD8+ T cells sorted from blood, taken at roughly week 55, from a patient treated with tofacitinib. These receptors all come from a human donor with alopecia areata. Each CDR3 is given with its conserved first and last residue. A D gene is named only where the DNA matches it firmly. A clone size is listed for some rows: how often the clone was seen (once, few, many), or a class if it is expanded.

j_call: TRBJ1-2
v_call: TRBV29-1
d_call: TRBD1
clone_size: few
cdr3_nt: TGCAGCGTTGAAGGGTCCGGGACAGGGAGGCGGTATGGCTACACCTTC
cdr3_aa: CSVEGSGTGRRYGYTF

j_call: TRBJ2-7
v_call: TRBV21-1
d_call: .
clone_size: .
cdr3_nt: TGTGCCAGCAGCAAAGTTCAGGGGGCTAGCGAGCAGTACTTC
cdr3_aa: CASSKVQGASEQYF

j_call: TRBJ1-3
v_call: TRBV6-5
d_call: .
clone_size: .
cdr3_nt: TGTGCCAGCAGTTACGGGGGCTCTGGAAACACCATATATTTT
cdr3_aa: CASSYGGSGNTIYF

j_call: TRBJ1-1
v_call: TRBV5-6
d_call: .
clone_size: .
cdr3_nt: TGTGCCAGCAGCGGACTGGCCCCTGAAGCTTTCTTT
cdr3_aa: CASSGLAPEAFF

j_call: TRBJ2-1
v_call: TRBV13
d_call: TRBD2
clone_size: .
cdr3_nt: TGTGCCAGCAGTTTTTCTAGCGGGGGGTACAATGAGCAGTTCTTC
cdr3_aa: CASSFSSGGYNEQFF

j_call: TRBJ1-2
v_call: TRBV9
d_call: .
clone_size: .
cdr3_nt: TGTGCCAGCAGCGTTTCGACGGACTATGGCTACACCTTC
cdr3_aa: CASSVSTDYGYTF

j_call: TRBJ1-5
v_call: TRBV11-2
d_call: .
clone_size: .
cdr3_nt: TGTGCCAGCAGCTTAGGATTAGGGGGGGGGAGGCAGCCCCAGCATTTT
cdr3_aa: CASSLGLGGGRQPQHF

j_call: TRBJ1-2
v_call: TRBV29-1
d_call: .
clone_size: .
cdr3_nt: TGCAGCGTTGAAAGTCGGGATGGCTACACCTTC
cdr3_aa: CSVESRDGYTF

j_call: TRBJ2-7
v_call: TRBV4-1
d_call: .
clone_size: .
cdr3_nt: TGCGCCAGCAGCCAAGAGGCATCGGTACAGGGTCCAGTCGAGCAGTACTTC
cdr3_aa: CASSQEASVQGPVEQYF

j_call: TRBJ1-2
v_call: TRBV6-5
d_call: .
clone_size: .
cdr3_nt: TGTGCCAGCAGTTTCTCACGCACGGCCTCCTATGGCTACACCTTC
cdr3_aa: CASSFSRTASYGYTF

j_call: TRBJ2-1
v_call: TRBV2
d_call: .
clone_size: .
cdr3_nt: TGTGCCAGCAGTGAAGCGCAGGGGCTAGGGGAGCAGTTCTTC
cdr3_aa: CASSEAQGLGEQFF

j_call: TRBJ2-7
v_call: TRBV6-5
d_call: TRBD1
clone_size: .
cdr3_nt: TGTGCCAGCAGTTTCGGACAGGGAACCTACGAGCAGTACTTC
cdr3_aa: CASSFGQGTYEQYF

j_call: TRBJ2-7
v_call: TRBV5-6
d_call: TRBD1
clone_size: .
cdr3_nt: TGTGCCAGCAGCCCGGGGACAGGGTACTACGAGCAGTACTTC
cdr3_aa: CASSPGTGYYEQYF

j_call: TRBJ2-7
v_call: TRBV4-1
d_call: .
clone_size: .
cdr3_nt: TGCGCCAGCAGCCAAGTTCTAGGGAACCATAGGAGCGAGCAGTACTTC
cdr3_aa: CASSQVLGNHRSEQYF

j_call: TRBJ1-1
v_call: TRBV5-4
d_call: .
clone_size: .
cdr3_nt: TGTGCCACTACGGACGCGGGTTCTGAAGCTTTCTTT
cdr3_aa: CATTDAGSEAFF

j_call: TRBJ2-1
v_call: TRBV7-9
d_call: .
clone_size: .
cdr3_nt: TGTGCCAGCAGCTTAGTGAGGCGGACTCCTTACAATGAGCAGTTCTTC
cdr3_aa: CASSLVRRTPYNEQFF

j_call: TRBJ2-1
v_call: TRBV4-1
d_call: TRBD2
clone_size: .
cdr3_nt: TGCGCCAGCAGCCCCATAGCGGGGGCTGGGGGCAATGAGCAGTTCTTC
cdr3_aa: CASSPIAGAGGNEQFF

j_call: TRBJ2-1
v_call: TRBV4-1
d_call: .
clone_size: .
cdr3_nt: TGCGCCAGCAGCCCCCCGGACAGTTACAATGAGCAGTTCTTC
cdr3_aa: CASSPPDSYNEQFF

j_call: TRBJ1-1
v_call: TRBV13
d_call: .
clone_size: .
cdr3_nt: TGTGCCAGCAGCTTAGAGGGCAGGCGAGCTGAAGCTTTCTTT
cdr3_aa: CASSLEGRRAEAFF

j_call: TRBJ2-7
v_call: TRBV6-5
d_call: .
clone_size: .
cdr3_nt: TGTGCCAGTACCGCAGGGACATTGATGTCCGAGCAGTACTTC
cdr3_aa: CASTAGTLMSEQYF

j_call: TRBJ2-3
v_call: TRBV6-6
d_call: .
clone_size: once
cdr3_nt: TGTGCCAGCAGCCCCTACCGTGGCACAGATACGCAGTATTTT
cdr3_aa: CASSPYRGTDTQYF

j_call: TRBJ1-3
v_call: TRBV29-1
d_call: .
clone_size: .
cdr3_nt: TGCAGCGCAACTGGGGCCACGGGGGCTGGGTCTGGAAACACCATATATTTT
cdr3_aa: CSATGATGAGSGNTIYF

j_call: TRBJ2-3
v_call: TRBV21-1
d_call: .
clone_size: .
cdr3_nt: TGTGCCAGCAGCATACAGGGACCAGATACGCAGTATTTT
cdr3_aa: CASSIQGPDTQYF

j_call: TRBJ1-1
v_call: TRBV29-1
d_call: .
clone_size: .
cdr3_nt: TGCAGCGTTGAAGAATCGAACACTGAAGCTTTCTTT
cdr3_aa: CSVEESNTEAFF

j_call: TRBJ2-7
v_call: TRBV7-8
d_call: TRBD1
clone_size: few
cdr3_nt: TGTGCCAGCAGCTTAGGAGGGGGCGAAGTAGACTACGAGCAGTACTTC
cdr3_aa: CASSLGGGEVDYEQYF

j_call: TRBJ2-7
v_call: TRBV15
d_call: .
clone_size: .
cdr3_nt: TGTGCCACCAGCAGAGTCCCGGGTAACGAGCAGTACTTC
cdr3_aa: CATSRVPGNEQYF

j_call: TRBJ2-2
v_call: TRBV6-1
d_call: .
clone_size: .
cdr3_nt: TGTGCCAGCAGTTCCAGTGTCGGGGAGCTGTTTTTT
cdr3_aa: CASSSSVGELFF

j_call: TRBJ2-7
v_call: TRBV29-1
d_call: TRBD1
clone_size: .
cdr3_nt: TGCAGCGTTGTAGACAGGGGGCTATTCTACGAGCAGTACTTC
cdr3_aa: CSVVDRGLFYEQYF

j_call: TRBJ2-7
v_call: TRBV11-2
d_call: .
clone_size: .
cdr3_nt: TGTGCCAGCAGCTTAGAGTTTGGAGACTCCTACGAGCAGTACTTC
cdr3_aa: CASSLEFGDSYEQYF

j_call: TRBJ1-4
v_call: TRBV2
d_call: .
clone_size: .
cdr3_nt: TGTGCCAGCAGGACCTACAGGGAGGAATTAGATGAAAAACTGTTTTTT
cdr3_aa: CASRTYREELDEKLFF

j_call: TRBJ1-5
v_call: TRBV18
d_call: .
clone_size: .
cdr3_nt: TGTGCCAGCTCACCACCAGGAGGGAGTCAGAGCAATCAGCCCCAGCATTTT
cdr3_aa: CASSPPGGSQSNQPQHF

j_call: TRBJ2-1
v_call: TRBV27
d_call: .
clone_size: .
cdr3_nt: TGTGCCAGCAGGACGAGCAGCTCCTACAATGAGCAGTTCTTC
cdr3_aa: CASRTSSSYNEQFF

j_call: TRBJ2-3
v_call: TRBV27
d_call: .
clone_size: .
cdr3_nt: TGTGCCAGCAGTTTATCGGGGTGGGATACGCAGTATTTT
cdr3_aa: CASSLSGWDTQYF

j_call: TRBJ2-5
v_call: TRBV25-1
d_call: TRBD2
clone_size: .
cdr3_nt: TGTGCCAGCAGTGAGGTCTCGCAGCGGGGGACCCAGTACTTC
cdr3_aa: CASSEVSQRGTQYF

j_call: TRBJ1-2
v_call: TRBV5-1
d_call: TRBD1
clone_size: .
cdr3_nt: TGCGCCAGCAGCTTAACAGGGGACACCTACTATGGCTACACCTTC
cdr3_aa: CASSLTGDTYYGYTF

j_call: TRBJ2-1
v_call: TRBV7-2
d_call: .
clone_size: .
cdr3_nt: TGTGCCAGCAGCTTATTCTCAGACAGACTCTACAATGAGCAGTTCTTC
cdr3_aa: CASSLFSDRLYNEQFF

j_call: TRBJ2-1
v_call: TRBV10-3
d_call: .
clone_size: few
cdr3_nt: TGTGCCACCCGGGGGCCGAATGAGCAGTTCTTC
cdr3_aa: CATRGPNEQFF

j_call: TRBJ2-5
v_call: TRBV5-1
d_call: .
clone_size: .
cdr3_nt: TGCGCCAGCAGCTGGGCGACAGGCCAAGAGACCCAGTACTTC
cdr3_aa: CASSWATGQETQYF

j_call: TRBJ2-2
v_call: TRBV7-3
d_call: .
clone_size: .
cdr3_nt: TGTGCCAGCAGCCTCAGCGGCACCGGGGAGCTGTTTTTT
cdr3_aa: CASSLSGTGELFF

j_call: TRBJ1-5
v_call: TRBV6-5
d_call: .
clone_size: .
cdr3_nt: TGTGCCAGCAGTCCCCTGGGGGGCGGGCAGCCCCAGCATTTT
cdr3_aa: CASSPLGGGQPQHF